A single sample is the source of the 12 T cell receptor beta chains below, sequenced in a study of blood T cell repertoires in COVID-19. Only in-frame clones appear in the TCRdb table, and some are missing; sequencing was by immunoSEQ multiplex PCR. The repertoire holds over 450,000 clones, with roughly 89% as singletons. The sequenced material came from peripheral blood. All receptors derive from a man younger than 35 with COVID-19, enrolled during active disease.

This sequence joins TRBV19 and TRBJ2-2; D remains ambiguous. The CDR3 has 15 amino acids. In germline, CDR1 is LNHDA, CDR2 SQIVND (reference sequence). The ends were cut back, 3 bases at V and 3 bases at J, with 11 bases in the middle. The CDR3 coding sequence is TGTGCCAGTAGTATTACCAGACTTGACACCGGGGAGCTGTTTTTT. Its protein product is CASSITRLDTGELFF.

The chain links TRBV11-3 to TRBJ2-2; 13 bases are shared with TRBD2. The V gene end was trimmed by 1 base and the J gene end by 9 bases; junction bases not matched to a gene: 2. The CDR3 is 15 residues long. Germline V gives CDR1 SGHNT, CDR2 YENEEA. The CDR3 sequence: CASSLGTSGSRELFF. The CDR3 nucleotides are TGTGCCAGCAGCTTAGGGACTAGCGGGAGCAGGGAGCTGTTTTTT. The complete variable domain, with remaining parts taken from reference TRBV11-3 and TRBJ2-2, reads EAGVVQSPRYKIIEKKQPVAFWCNPISGHNTLYWYLQNLGQGPELLIRYENEEAVDDSQLPKDRFSAERLKGVDSTLKIQPAELGDSAVYLCASSLGTSGSRELFFGEGSRLTVL.

The chain uses TRBV10-3 and TRBJ2-1; D possibly corresponds to TRBD2 (6 bases). This CDR3 is 17 amino acids long. The germline CDR1 and CDR2 sequences are ENHRY and SYGVKD. Trimming stripped 0 bases from V and 0 bases from J, with 12 bases between. CDR3 nucleotide sequence: TGTGCCATCAGTGAGTCGCCATTGACTAGCTCCTACAATGAGCAGTTCTTC. This codes for CAISESPLTSSYNEQFF.

V is TRBV24-1 and J is TRBJ2-3; TRBD2 agrees at 11 bases. With V trimmed by 4 bases and J by 2 bases, 7 bases remained unmatched. Germline lookup yields CDR1 KGHDR and CDR2 SFDVKD. The CDR3 has 17 amino acids. The CDR3 DNA sequence: TGTGCCACCAGTGACTCCGGGACTAGCGGAACCACAGATACGCAGTATTTT. Translating gives CATSDSGTSGTTDTQYF.

Here the CDR3 reads CASSQGLRRFF. The CDR3 nucleotides are TGTGCCAGTAGCCAGGGCCTAAGGCGGTTCTTC. The chain employs TRBV19 and TRBJ2-1, with D possibly matching TRBD1 (5 bases). The CDR3 is made up of 11 amino acids. Germline CDR1 is LNHDA and CDR2 is SQIVND (reference sequence). Between the trimmed V and J ends, which lost 6 bases and 15 bases, there was a span of 15 bases.

This chain joins TRBV29-1 and TRBJ2-7; 10 bases map to TRBD2. This CDR3 has 17 amino acids. Germline values: CDR1 SQVTM, CDR2 ANQGSEA. V trimming: 4 bases; J trimming: 2 bases; junction bases outside the gene matches: 14. The CDR3 DNA is TGCAGCGTTGGTTTGAGGCTAGCGGGGGACTCACCCTACGAGCAGTACTTC. It codes for CSVGLRLAGDSPYEQYF.

The rearrangement joins TRBV7-9 to TRBJ1-2; D not certain. CDR1 and CDR2 from the germline V gene are SEHNR and FQNEAQ (reference sequence). This CDR3 contains 14 residues. V was trimmed by 1 base and J by 2 bases, leaving 8 bases between them. CDR3 sequence reads: CASSLGGNNYGYTF. The CDR3 DNA reads TGTGCCAGCAGCTTAGGAGGGAACAACTATGGCTACACCTTC.

This chain connects TRBV11-3 to TRBJ2-1; D is possibly TRBD2 (5 bases). The germline gives CDR1 SGHNT, CDR2 YENEEA. Trimming removed 7 bases at V and 9 bases at J, with 28 bases between. This CDR3 spans 17 amino acids. The DNA for the CDR3 is TGTGCCAGCACTAAAATGGGCCCCGGAGGTAGACTTGTTGAGCAGTTCTTC. It is translated as CASTKMGPGGRLVEQFF. Full variable domain (remainder filled in from reference TRBV11-3 and TRBJ2-1): EAGVVQSPRYKIIEKKQPVAFWCNPISGHNTLYWYLQNLGQGPELLIRYENEEAVDDSQLPKDRFSAERLKGVDSTLKIQPAELGDSAVYLCASTKMGPGGRLVEQFFGPGTRLTVL.

CDR3 sequence reads: CASSETSGETQYF. CDR3 coding DNA: TGCGCCAGCAGCGAGACTAGCGGAGAGACCCAGTACTTC. The V and J genes are TRBV10-1 and TRBJ2-5, with 9 bases aligning to TRBD2. V was clipped by 6 bases and J by 4 bases; unmatched bases: 3. The length of the CDR3 is 13 residues. Germline V gene data show CDR1 as WNHNN and CDR2 as SYGVQD (reference sequence).

This clone occurred once. CDR3 sequence (DNA): TGTGCCAGCAGCCACAGACAGGGGATATCTACGAAGCAGTACTTC. As protein: CASSHRQGISTKQYF. This sequence joins TRBV7-9 and TRBJ2-7, with TRBD1 matching 8 bases. The germline V gene encodes CDR1 SEHNR and CDR2 FQNEAQ (reference sequence). The CDR3 is 15 residues long. Trimming cost V 5 bases and J 8 bases; bases outside gene matches: 14.

This sequence joins TRBV7-2 and TRBJ2-2, with TRBD1 matching over 8 bases. Germline V lookup: CDR1 SGHTA, CDR2 FQGNSA. After removal of 0 bases from V and 5 bases from J, the junction contained 2 bases not matched to a gene. CDR3 length: 15 amino acids. The CDR3 DNA reads as TGTGCCAGCAGCTTAGCTTACAGGGGGACCGGGGAGCTGTTTTTT. As protein: CASSLAYRGTGELFF.

The table lists this clone with a few counts. The sample carries other DNA sequences with the same CDR3. The chain combines TRBV12-3 or TRBV12-4 with TRBJ2-1; D unresolved. The CDR3 has 11 residues. Trimming removed 5 bases from V and 6 bases from J, with 5 bases in between. This chain's CDR3 is CASSPGNEQFF. DNA of the CDR3: TGTGCCAGCAGTCCAGGCAATGAGCAGTTCTTC.